The rows below give T cell receptor beta chains drawn from one sample of a study of Graves' ophthalmopathy and Graves' hyperthyroidism. A single record per CDR3 protein comes from TCRdb applying MiXCR to the multiplex PCR reads. The repertoire holds tens of thousands of distinct CDR3 sequences, 52% seen once, with roughly 18% in the top ten. Sequenced input: peripheral blood. Receptors were obtained from an adult man with Graves' ophthalmopathy. Both conserved end residues are part of each CDR3. The D gene is left open where the match is weak. Clone size, where shown, is once, few, many, or a class for clones that have expanded.

J	V	D	size	CDR3	DNA
TRBJ1-2	TRBV7-2	.	many	CASSSYLSNGYTF	TGTGCCAGCAGCTCTTACCTGTCGAATGGCTACACCTTC
TRBJ2-1	TRBV7-9	.	medium-sized	CAILTVYNEQFF	TGTGCCATCCTGACAGTCTACAATGAGCAGTTCTTC
TRBJ1-1	TRBV20-1	.	many	CSANYALGGMNTEAFF	TGCAGTGCTAACTACGCCCTTGGGGGGATGAACACTGAAGCTTTCTTT
TRBJ2-2	TRBV7-3	TRBD2	once	CASSSGLRGTSAYTGELFF	TGTGCCAGCAGCTCGGGACTGAGAGGGACTAGCGCCTACACCGGGGAGCTGTTTTTT
TRBJ1-5	TRBV6-9	TRBD1	.	CASSEIDRANQPQHF	TGTGCCAGCAGTGAAATTGACAGGGCTAATCAGCCCCAGCATTTT
TRBJ2-5	TRBV7-2	.	few	CASSLGAGRIQETQYF	TGTGCCAGCAGCTTAGGGGCGGGGAGGATTCAAGAGACCCAGTACTTC
TRBJ2-1	TRBV19	.	.	CASSIDSQASYNEQFF	TGTGCCAGTAGTATAGATTCTCAGGCCTCCTACAATGAGCAGTTCTTC
TRBJ2-2	TRBV5-6	.	.	CASSLYTSDTGELSF	TGTGCCAGCAGCTTGTATACTTCCGACACCGGTGAGCTGTCTTTT
TRBJ1-4	TRBV29-1	TRBD1	.	CSVKWGQGGEKLFF	TGCAGCGTTAAGTGGGGACAGGGGGGTGAAAAACTGTTTTTT
TRBJ1-4	TRBV6-1	.	many	CASRLEGYSEKLFF	TGTGCCAGCAGACTTGAGGGATATAGTGAAAAACTGTTTTTT
TRBJ2-5	TRBV5-1	.	many	CASSLTPGGGETQYF	TGCGCCAGCAGCTTGACTCCGGGGGGCGGGGAGACCCAGTACTTC
TRBJ2-2	TRBV25-1	.	.	CASWGQNTGELFF	TGTGCCAGCTGGGGACAGAACACCGGGGAGCTGTTTTTT
TRBJ2-7	TRBV5-8	TRBD2	.	CASSSLAGEDEQYF	TGTGCCAGCAGCTCACTAGCGGGAGAGGACGAGCAGTACTTC
TRBJ1-1	TRBV5-4	.	many	CASSLIFSGDSDTEAFF	TGTGCCAGCAGCTTGATCTTCAGTGGGGACTCGGACACTGAAGCTTTCTTT
TRBJ2-7	TRBV20-1	TRBD1	.	CSASRTGDYEQYF	TGCAGTGCTAGTCGTACAGGGGACTACGAGCAGTACTTC
TRBJ2-1	TRBV12-3/TRBV12-4	TRBD1	many	CASRRNGQGAINEQFF	TGTGCCAGCAGGCGGAACGGACAGGGGGCTATCAATGAGCAGTTCTTC
TRBJ2-1	TRBV24-1	TRBD2	many	CATSDFSSGDSFRGDNEQFF	TGTGCCACCAGTGATTTCTCTAGCGGGGACTCATTCCGCGGGGACAATGAGCAGTTCTTC
TRBJ2-1	TRBV10-3	TRBD1	medium-sized	CAIRGGRSNEQFF	TGTGCCATCAGAGGGGGCCGGTCCAATGAGCAGTTCTTC
TRBJ2-2	TRBV7-3	.	medium-sized	CASGNTGELFF	TGTGCCAGTGGGAACACCGGGGAGCTGTTTTTT
TRBJ1-3	TRBV4-2	.	many	CASSQGGGGLGSGNTIYF	TGTGCCAGCAGCCAAGGGGGCGGGGGACTTGGCTCTGGAAACACCATATATTTT
TRBJ2-2	TRBV5-6	TRBD2	many	CASSFRPTSGGIFTGELFF	TGTGCCAGCAGCTTCCGGCCCACTAGCGGGGGGATCTTCACCGGGGAGCTGTTTTTT
TRBJ1-2	TRBV2	.	.	CASSEAVGYTF	TGTGCCAGCAGTGAAGCTGTGGGCTACACCTTC
TRBJ2-7	TRBV7-3	TRBD2	.	CASSLPLAGEGPGTYEQYF	TGTGCCAGCAGCTTACCCCTAGCGGGAGAGGGACCGGGGACCTACGAGCAGTACTTC
TRBJ1-4	TRBV6-6	.	.	CASSSWTVATNEKLFF	TGTGCCAGCAGTTCGTGGACAGTTGCAACTAATGAAAAACTGTTTTTT
TRBJ2-7	TRBV20-1	.	once	CSAGGLQSYEQYF	TGCAGTGCTGGCGGACTACAGTCCTACGAGCAGTACTTC
TRBJ2-2	TRBV29-1	.	.	CSVLELRGELFF	TGCAGCGTACTAGAGCTCAGAGGGGAGCTGTTTTTT
TRBJ2-2	TRBV6-5	.	many	CASSPTGGSGVRTGELFF	TGTGCCAGCAGCCCGACAGGGGGTAGCGGGGTGAGAACCGGGGAGCTGTTTTTT
TRBJ1-2	TRBV6-5	.	many	CASSPTVFYGYTF	TGTGCCAGCAGTCCGACAGTCTTTTATGGCTACACCTTC
TRBJ1-6	TRBV9	.	many	CASRADGTGTNSPLHF	TGTGCCAGCAGGGCGGACGGGACGGGGACTAATTCACCCCTCCACTTT
TRBJ2-3	TRBV5-8	.	.	CASSHPGTDTQYF	TGCGCCAGCAGCCACCCGGGCACAGATACGCAGTATTTT
TRBJ2-1	TRBV29-1	.	few	CSDGDGGYNEQFF	TGCAGCGACGGGGACGGAGGCTACAATGAGCAGTTCTTC
TRBJ1-3	TRBV20-1	.	.	CGAKGPVSGNTIYF	TGCGGTGCTAAAGGGCCGGTCTCTGGAAACACCATATATTTT
TRBJ2-3	TRBV20-1	TRBD2	many	CSARVRGSSGRTPSTDTQYF	TGCAGTGCTAGAGTTCGGGGTTCTAGCGGGAGGACACCTAGCACAGATACGCAGTATTTT
TRBJ1-2	TRBV6-5	.	.	CASSAERGSYGYTF	TGTGCCAGCAGTGCTGAGCGGGGGAGCTATGGCTACACCTTC
TRBJ1-1	TRBV20-1	.	.	CSARDPTGYTEAFF	TGCAGTGCTAGAGATCCTACAGGGTACACTGAAGCTTTCTTT
TRBJ2-3	TRBV12-3/TRBV12-4	.	many	CASSWTGLNTDTQYF	TGTGCCAGCAGCTGGACGGGACTCAACACAGATACGCAGTATTTT
TRBJ1-2	TRBV9	TRBD1	many	CASRNDRGMENGYTF	TGTGCCAGCAGAAATGACAGGGGAATGGAGAACGGCTACACCTTC
TRBJ2-3	TRBV30	TRBD1	many	CAWTDRTTSTDTQYF	TGTGCCTGGACGGACAGGACCACTAGCACAGATACGCAGTATTTT
TRBJ2-7	TRBV28	.	many	CASGNAYEQYF	TGTGCCAGCGGAAATGCCTACGAGCAGTACTTC
TRBJ2-1	TRBV10-3	.	.	CVISETSSGNEQFF	TGTGTCATCAGTGAAACTTCAAGCGGCAATGAGCAGTTCTTC
TRBJ2-1	TRBV6-5	TRBD2	.	CASSAERGSSYNEQSF	TGTGCCAGCAGTGCTGAGCGGGGGAGCTCCTACAATGAGCAGTCCTTC
TRBJ2-7	TRBV4-3	.	.	CASSQIINSYEQYF	TGCGCCAGCAGCCAAATAATCAATTCCTACGAGCAGTACTTC
TRBJ2-1	TRBV20-1	TRBD1	medium-sized	CSARATGDEQFF	TGCAGTGCTAGAGCAACAGGGGATGAGCAGTTCTTC
TRBJ2-1	TRBV25-1	.	medium-sized	CAGGGQGHEQFF	TGTGCCGGGGGGGGCCAAGGGCATGAGCAGTTCTTC
TRBJ2-2	TRBV7-3	.	few	CASSSRGAERLGELFF	TGTGCCAGCAGCTCCCGGGGAGCGGAAAGATTGGGTGAGCTGTTTTTT
TRBJ1-3	TRBV7-7	.	many	CASSPGAGDGNTIYF	TGTGCTAGCAGCCCCGGGGCAGGGGACGGAAACACCATATATTTT
TRBJ1-5	TRBV12-3/TRBV12-4	.	many	CASSFYLGRGNQPQHF	TGTGCCAGCAGTTTTTATCTGGGACGGGGCAATCAGCCCCAGCATTTT
TRBJ2-3	TRBV6-4	TRBD2	many	CASSDSSGTHTDTQYF	TGTGCCAGCAGTGACTCTAGCGGGACACACACAGATACGCAGTATTTT
TRBJ1-6	TRBV10-2	.	few	CASSDQNRLSNSPLHF	TGCGCCAGCAGTGATCAAAACAGACTTTCTAATTCACCCCTCCACTTT
TRBJ1-2	TRBV2	.	.	CASSDASSGANTF	TGTGCCAGCAGCGACGCTTCTAGCGGCGCGAACACCTTC